The next 14 T cell receptor beta chains were all read from a single sample in a study of tumor and adjacent non-tumor tissue in lung cancer. The template was RNA from unsorted bulk tissue. More than 3 cm separated this lung sample from the edge of the tumor. TCRbeta libraries were built with three rounds of nested PCR, modified from ARM-PCR. TCRdb used MiXCR to reprocess the multiplex PCR reads, holding one entry per CDR3 protein. Of roughly 43,000 distinct CDR3 sequences listed, about three fifths are singletons. The sequenced sample consisted of distant non-tumor lung tissue. These receptors originate from a man in his fifties or sixties with non-small cell lung cancer.

This clonotype was seen ten or more times. The CDR3 here is CASSRQGATTNEKLFF. In nucleotides, the CDR3 is TGTGCCAGCAGCAGACAGGGGGCAACGACTAATGAAAAACTGTTTTTT. This rearrangement joins TRBV12-3 or TRBV12-4 to TRBJ1-4; 10 bases are shared with TRBD1. The V and J ends lost 6 bases and 2 bases, in that order; junction bases with no gene match: 6. This CDR3 is 16 amino acids long.

This clonotype was recorded at least ten times. V is TRBV20-1 and J is TRBJ1-1, with 7 bases identical to TRBD1. This CDR3 is 15 amino acids long. The germline V gene has CDR1 DFQATT and CDR2 SNEGSKA (reference sequence). Trimming took 0 bases from V and 1 from J; bases not matched to a gene: 5. CDR3 DNA sequence: TGCAGTGCTAGAGACCCGGGACAGAAGAACACTGAAGCTTTCTTT. Protein product: CSARDPGQKNTEAFF.

For this clonotype: A much larger clone differs from this one at a single base, so this may be a read error. The V call is TRBV7-9, the J call TRBJ1-5, with D perhaps TRBD1 (6 bases). In germline, CDR1 is SEHNR, CDR2 FQNEAQ (reference sequence). The CDR3 extends over 15 amino acids. CDR3 in amino acids: CVSSLGALERQPQHF. The CDR3 DNA reads TGTGTCAGCAGCTTGGGGGCTCTGGAGAGGCAGCCCCAGCATTTT.

As to this clonotype: Given the absence of the conserved phenylalanine or tryptophan at the CDR3 end, a read error is likely. The V and J genes are TRBV29-1 and TRBJ2-7; a weak D match, TRBD1 (6 bases). The CDR3 is made up of 12 amino acids. The germline CDR1 and CDR2 sequences are SQVTM and ANQGSEA. The CDR3 is CSVGSGAYEQYL. In DNA form, the CDR3 reads TGCAGCGTTGGTTCAGGGGCCTATGAGCAGTACTTA.

Concerning this clonotype itself: This may stem from a read error, because a much larger clone lies one nucleotide away. The rearrangement joins TRBV7-9 to TRBJ2-5; TRBD2 is a possible D gene (5 bases). Per germline, CDR1 SEHNR and CDR2 FQNEAQ (reference sequence). This CDR3 comprises 14 residues. The CDR3 DNA follows: TGTGCCGGCAGCTTAGCGTCTCCGAAAGAGACCCAGTACTTC. Translated: CAGSLASPKETQYF.

The rearrangement uses TRBV11-2 and TRBJ2-7; possibly TRBD1 or TRBD2 for D (5 bases each). The CDR3 covers 16 residues. Germline V gives CDR1 SGHAT, CDR2 FQNNGV. V shed 6 bases and J shed 9 bases, with 27 bases lying between them. In DNA form, the CDR3 reads TGTGCCAGCAGTTTAACCCTTCCGGGACGGGCTTCGGTGCAGTACTTC. This translates into CASSLTLPGRASVQYF.

The rearrangement links TRBV28 to TRBJ2-2; D is possibly TRBD1 (6 bases). The germline V and J ends were trimmed by 6 bases and 9 bases, with 17 bases remaining between them. CDR3 size: 14 residues. Germline loops: CDR1 MDHEN, CDR2 SYDVKM. CDR3 protein: CASRPDRYTRELFF. The CDR3 nucleotides read TGTGCCAGCAGACCCGACAGGTATACCAGGGAGCTGTTTTTT.

J is TRBJ2-2 and V is TRBV11-1; D is unresolved. The CDR3 covers 13 residues. The V end lost 4 bases, the J end lost 9 bases, and 12 bases lay between the germline ends. Germline V gives CDR1 SGHAT, CDR2 FQDESV (reference sequence). CDR3 sequence (DNA): TGTGCCAGCAGCTGGGGTCCAGTACGGGAGCTGTTTTTT. Translation gives CASSWGPVRELFF.

On this clonotype itself: The final CDR3 position lacks the conserved phenylalanine or tryptophan, pointing to a likely read error. The V gene is TRBV29-1, the J gene TRBJ2-3, with D tentatively TRBD2 (5 bases). This CDR3 spans 14 amino acids. Germline V lookup: CDR1 SQVTM, CDR2 ANQGSEA. The CDR3 here is CSVLSRGDTDMQYL. The CDR3 coding sequence is TGCAGCGTCCTTAGCCGGGGAGACACAGATATGCAGTATTTG.

This clonotype has a handful of counts. CDR3 residues: CASSLGTSGNQETQYF. The CDR3 bases are TGCGCCAGCAGCTTGGGGACTAGCGGAAATCAAGAGACCCAGTACTTC. J is TRBJ2-5 and V is TRBV5-1; TRBD2 agrees at 10 bases. The V gene end was trimmed by 0 bases and the J gene end by 2 bases; junction bases not matched to a gene: 4. Germline-derived CDR1 and CDR2 are SGHRS and YFSETQ. The CDR3 sequence is 16 residues long.

In the case of this clonotype: At one of its ends the junction is not consistent with the germline gene, which may arise from a read error. V usage is TRBV4-1 and J usage is TRBJ2-4, with a possible D match to TRBD1 (7 bases). Germline V gene data show CDR1 as MGHRA and CDR2 as YSYEKL. This CDR3 spans 19 amino acids. CDR3 sequence (DNA): TGCGCCGGCAGCCATCCGGAACTAGCAGGGGGGCCACTCAAAAACATTCAGTACTTC. Protein: CAGSHPELAGGPLKNIQYF.

On this clonotype itself: Since a much larger clone is just one base distant, this may be a read error. This chain joins TRBV7-9 and TRBJ2-7; TRBD1 is a possible D gene (6 bases). Germline CDR1 and CDR2: SEHNR and FQNEAQ (reference sequence). This CDR3 spans 13 amino acids. V was pared by 5 bases and J by 5 bases, with 13 bases between. Here the CDR3 DNA reads TGTGCCAGCAGCATACAGGGCTACAACGAGCAGTACTTC. Protein: CASSIQGYNEQYF.

Concerning this clonotype itself: Since a much larger clone is just one base distant, this may be a read error. This sequence joins TRBV25-1 and TRBJ1-4, with D unclear. The germline CDR1 and CDR2 sequences are MGHDK and SYGVNS. CDR3 size: 10 residues. Here the CDR3 DNA reads TGTACCAGCCGCGGTGAAAAACTGTTTTTT. This encodes CTSRGEKLFF.

This clonotype was counted at least ten times. J is TRBJ1-1 and V is TRBV6-1; 9 nucleotides line up with TRBD1. There are 13 residues in the CDR3. The ends lost 5 bases at V and 5 bases at J; junction bases unmatched: 3. The V gene's germline CDR1 is MNHNS and CDR2 SASEGT. Here the CDR3 DNA reads TGTGCCAGCAGTCGACAGGGGGTTACTGAAGCTTTCTTT. This gives the protein CASSRQGVTEAFF.